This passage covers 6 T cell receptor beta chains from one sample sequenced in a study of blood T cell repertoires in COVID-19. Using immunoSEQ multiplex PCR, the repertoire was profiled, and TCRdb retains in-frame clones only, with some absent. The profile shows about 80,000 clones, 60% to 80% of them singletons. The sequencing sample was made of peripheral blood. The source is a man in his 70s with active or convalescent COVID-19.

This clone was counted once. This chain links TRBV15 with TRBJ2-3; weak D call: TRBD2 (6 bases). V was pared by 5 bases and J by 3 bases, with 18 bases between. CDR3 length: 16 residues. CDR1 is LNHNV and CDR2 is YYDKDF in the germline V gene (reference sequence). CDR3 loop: CATSGRLEKSTDTQYF. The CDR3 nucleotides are TGTGCCACCAGCGGCCGACTAGAGAAGTCAACAGATACGCAGTATTTT.

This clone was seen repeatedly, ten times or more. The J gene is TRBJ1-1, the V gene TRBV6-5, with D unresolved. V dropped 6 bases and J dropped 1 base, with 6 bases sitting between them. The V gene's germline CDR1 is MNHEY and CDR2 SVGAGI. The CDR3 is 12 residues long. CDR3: CASSPRNTEAFF. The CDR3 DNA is TGTGCCAGCAGCCCCCGGAACACTGAAGCTTTCTTT.

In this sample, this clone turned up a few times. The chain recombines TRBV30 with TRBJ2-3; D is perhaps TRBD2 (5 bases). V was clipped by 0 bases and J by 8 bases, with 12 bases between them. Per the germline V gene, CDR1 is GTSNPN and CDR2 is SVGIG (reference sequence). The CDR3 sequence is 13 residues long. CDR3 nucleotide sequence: TGTGCCTGGAGTGTAGTGGAGGCAGGTACGCAGTATTTT. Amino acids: CAWSVVEAGTQYF.

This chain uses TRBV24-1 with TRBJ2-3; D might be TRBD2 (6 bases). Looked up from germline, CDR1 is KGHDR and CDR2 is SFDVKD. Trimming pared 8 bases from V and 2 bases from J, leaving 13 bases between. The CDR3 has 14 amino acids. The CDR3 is CATTPGTHTDTQYF. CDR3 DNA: TGTGCCACCACTCCCGGGACTCACACAGATACGCAGTATTTT.

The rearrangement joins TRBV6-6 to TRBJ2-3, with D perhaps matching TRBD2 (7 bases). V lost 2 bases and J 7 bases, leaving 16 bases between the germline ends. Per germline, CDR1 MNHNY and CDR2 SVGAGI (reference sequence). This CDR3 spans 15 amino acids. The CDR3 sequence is CASSYKGEGLNTQYF. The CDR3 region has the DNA TGTGCCAGCAGTTACAAGGGGGAGGGACTGAATACGCAGTATTTT.

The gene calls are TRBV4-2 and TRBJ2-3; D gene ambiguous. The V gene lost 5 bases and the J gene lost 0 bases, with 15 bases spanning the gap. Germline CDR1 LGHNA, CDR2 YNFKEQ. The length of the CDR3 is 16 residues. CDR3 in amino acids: CASSFQPTSSTDTQYF. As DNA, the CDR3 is TGTGCCAGCAGCTTCCAACCTACCTCTAGCACAGATACGCAGTATTTT.